Each of the 21 T cell receptor beta chains below was sequenced from the same sample in a study of OX40 agonist ivuxolimab in advanced cancers. The repertoire was sequenced with immunoSEQ multiplex PCR; TCRdb's copy has only in-frame clones and lacks some. The sample consists of roughly 63,000 clones, around 89% of them appearing once. This sample comprised CD4+ or CD8+ T cells sorted from blood, obtained in a trial of the OX40 agonist ivuxolimab. Receptors were obtained from an adult with an advanced solid tumor such as melanoma, head and neck, liver or kidney cancer.

The V and J genes are TRBV19 and TRBJ2-7; D is unresolved. CDR3 size: 13 residues. Germline V CDR1 and CDR2: LNHDA, SQIVND (reference sequence). Deletions cut 7 bases from V and 3 bases from J, with 13 bases between. The CDR3 spells CASTPAWGYEQYF. CDR3 DNA sequence: TGTGCCAGTACTCCCGCCTGGGGCTACGAGCAGTACTTC.

The sample holds one count of this clone. The chain combines TRBV7-9 with TRBJ2-7; weak D call: TRBD1 (6 bases). Germline values: CDR1 SEHNR, CDR2 FQNEAQ (reference sequence). CDR3 size: 14 residues. With 1 base removed from V and 6 bases from J, the gap between germline ends came to 13 bases. CDR3 sequence (DNA): TGTGCCAGCAGCTTAGAAAGCAGGGGTGGCGAGCAGTACTTC. Its translation: CASSLESRGGEQYF.

V and J are TRBV7-2 and TRBJ2-5; TRBD2 aligns across 9 bases. Looked up from germline, CDR1 is SGHTA and CDR2 is FQGNSA. The CDR3 runs to 16 residues. Losses at the gene ends were 2 bases for V and 4 bases for J; bases not matched to a gene: 8. CDR3 DNA: TGTGCCAGCAGCTTATACCCTAGCGGGATGGTAGAGACCCAGTACTTC. It specifies CASSLYPSGMVETQYF.

This chain uses TRBV2 with TRBJ2-1; 8 bases align to TRBD2. With V trimmed by 10 bases and J by 7 bases, 9 bases remained unmatched. Germline CDR1 is SNHLY and CDR2 is FYNNEI. The CDR3 has 13 residues. CDR3 bases: TGTGCCAAGTCGGGACTAGTCGTTAATGAGCAGTTCTTC. It yields the protein CAKSGLVVNEQFF.

This clone was picked up a small number of times. This chain links TRBV29-1 with TRBJ1-1, with D maybe TRBD1 (5 bases). The V end lost 4 bases, the J end lost 3 bases, and 6 bases lay between the germline ends. Germline CDR1 SQVTM, CDR2 ANQGSEA. The CDR3 is 11 residues long. CDR3: CSVAGHTEAFF. CDR3 DNA: TGCAGCGTTGCAGGGCACACTGAAGCTTTCTTT. The full variable domain, in which reference TRBV29-1 and TRBJ1-1 provide the parts outside the CDR3, is SAVISQKPSRDICQRGTSLTIQCQVDSQVTMMFWYRQQPGQSLTLIATANQGSEATYESGFVIDKFPISRPNLTFSTLTVSNMSPEDSSIYLCSVAGHTEAFFGQGTRLTVV.

By sample share, this clone is medium-sized. The chain carries TRBV2 and TRBJ2-7; 10 bases match TRBD2. Germline V gene sequence: CDR1 SNHLY, CDR2 FYNNEI. This CDR3 is 16 amino acids long. With V trimmed by 3 bases and J by 0 bases, 5 bases remained unmatched. CDR3 sequence (DNA): TGTGCCAGCAGTGATCCTACTAGCGGGGACTCCTACGAGCAGTACGTC. Translation gives CASSDPTSGDSYEQYV.

This sequence joins TRBV27 and TRBJ2-1; 11 bases line up with TRBD2. Germline V gene lookup returns CDR1 MNHEY and CDR2 SMNVEV (reference sequence). After removal of 3 bases from V and 7 bases from J, the junction contained 2 bases not matched to a gene. This CDR3 comprises 14 residues. In DNA, the CDR3 is TGTGCCAGCAGTTTTAGCGGGAGGGGAAATGAGCAGTTCTTC. Its protein product is CASSFSGRGNEQFF.

In this sample, this clone turned up once. The chain uses TRBV18 and TRBJ2-3; D is perhaps TRBD2 (5 bases). The V gene's germline CDR1 is KGHSH and CDR2 LQKENI. V was pared by 2 bases and J by 3 bases, with 9 bases between. This CDR3 has 14 residues. This CDR3 reads CASSPSGGTDTQYF. The CDR3 DNA reads as TGTGCCAGCTCACCATCCGGCGGGACAGATACGCAGTATTTT.

This CDR3 reads CASSDASTNTGELFF. Here the CDR3 DNA reads TGTGCCAGCAGTGACGCCAGTACAAACACCGGGGAGCTGTTTTTT. This sequence joins TRBV6-4 and TRBJ2-2; no definite D call. The CDR3 spans 15 residues. Germline V CDR1 and CDR2: MRHNA, SNTAGT. Trimming removed 2 bases from V and 2 bases from J, with 9 bases in between.

The J gene is TRBJ2-7, the V gene TRBV27; a weak D match, TRBD1 (6 bases). CDR1 and CDR2 (germline): MNHEY, SMNVEV (reference sequence). Trimming took 8 bases from V and 1 from J, leaving 12 bases between them. The CDR3 has 13 residues. The CDR3 sequence is CASGLQGSYEQYF. The CDR3 nucleotides are TGTGCCAGCGGCCTTCAGGGGTCCTACGAGCAGTACTTC.

The chain joins TRBV6-4 to TRBJ1-1, with unresolved D. The CDR3 extends over 15 amino acids. Germline V gene sequence: CDR1 MRHNA, CDR2 SNTAGT. The V end was cut by 8 bases, the J end by 4 bases, with 20 bases between. CDR3 bases: TGTGCCAGCGATTATAAAGGAGCCTTGAGCACTGAAGCTTTCTTT. Amino acid sequence: CASDYKGALSTEAFF.

The V and J genes are TRBV6-6 and TRBJ2-7; the D gene is possibly TRBD2 (6 bases). The CDR3 has 13 residues. The V end was cut by 5 bases, the J end by 7 bases, with 15 bases between. The V gene's germline CDR1 is MNHNY and CDR2 SVGAGI (reference sequence). In nucleotides, the CDR3 is TGTGCCAGCAGTCCGGGACTCCTGGGAGAGCAGTACGTC. It is translated as CASSPGLLGEQYV.

CDR3 protein: CASSPQGVTNTGELFF. Written as DNA, the CDR3 is TGTGCCAGCAGCCCTCAAGGGGTGACGAACACCGGGGAGCTGTTTTTT. This sequence joins TRBV9 and TRBJ2-2; D perhaps matches TRBD1 (5 bases). Per the germline V gene, CDR1 is SGDLS and CDR2 is YYNGEE. V lost 4 bases, J lost 0 bases, and 13 bases lay in between. This CDR3 has 16 amino acids.

This sequence joins TRBV5-6 and TRBJ1-1, with a possible D match to TRBD1 (6 bases). The germline V and J ends were trimmed by 3 bases and 10 bases, with 13 bases remaining between them. Germline-derived CDR1 and CDR2 are SGHDT and YYEEEE. There are 12 residues in the CDR3. DNA for the CDR3: TGTGCCAGCAGCTACCGGACAGATACAGCTTTCTTT. Its protein product is CASSYRTDTAFF.

The V and J genes are TRBV6-5 and TRBJ1-2; the D gene is possibly TRBD1 (5 bases). The V gene's germline CDR1 is MNHEY and CDR2 SVGAGI. With 7 bases removed from V and 9 bases from J, the gap between germline ends came to 12 bases. The CDR3 runs 11 residues. The CDR3 protein is CASTQGSSYTF. The CDR3 DNA sequence: TGTGCCAGCACCCAGGGTTCGAGCTACACCTTC.

The chain couples TRBV2 to TRBJ2-1, with 11 nucleotides matching TRBD2. CDR3 length: 15 amino acids. Trimming cost V 7 bases and J 6 bases; bases outside gene matches: 8. Germline V gene data show CDR1 as SNHLY and CDR2 as FYNNEI. The CDR3 DNA sequence: TGTGCCAGCAAACCGGGACTAGCGGTCCCCAATGAGCAGTTCTTC. Amino acids: CASKPGLAVPNEQFF.

The V call is TRBV15, the J call TRBJ2-5; the D gene could be TRBD1 or TRBD2 (5 bases each). Germline CDR1 LNHNV, CDR2 YYDKDF (reference sequence). The length of the CDR3 is 13 residues. Trimming took 5 bases from V and 2 from J, leaving 9 bases between them. The CDR3 DNA sequence: TGTGCCACCAGCCCGGGACGACAAGAGACCCAGTACTTC. This sequence encodes CATSPGRQETQYF.

The genes are TRBV30 and TRBJ1-4; TRBD1 is a possible D gene (6 bases). Trimming left V 2 bases short and J 0 bases short, with 13 bases between. The germline V gene has CDR1 GTSNPN and CDR2 SVGIG (reference sequence). The CDR3 sequence is 16 residues long. CDR3 nucleotides: TGTGCCTGGAGTACCAACGAGGGGGCAACTAATGAAAAACTGTTTTTT. Its translation: CAWSTNEGATNEKLFF.

The CDR3, as DNA: TGCAGCGTTTCCGTAACAGAGAGCTCCTACGAGCAGTACGTC. Translation gives CSVSVTESSYEQYV. V gene TRBV29-1 combines with J gene TRBJ2-7; no clear D. Germline V CDR1 and CDR2: SQVTM, ANQGSEA. The CDR3 spans 14 residues. V lost 5 bases and J lost 0, with 14 bases in between.

The chain employs TRBV13 and TRBJ1-3; D may be TRBD1 (6 bases). The CDR3 spans 16 residues. V lost 1 base to trimming and J lost 3 bases, with 13 bases between them. Germline V gene lookup returns CDR1 PRHDT and CDR2 FYEKMQ (reference sequence). The CDR3 region is CASSLAGQGFGNTIYF. The CDR3 DNA sequence: TGTGCCAGCAGCTTAGCAGGGCAGGGGTTTGGAAACACCATATATTTT.

This chain uses TRBV6-6 with TRBJ2-7; D gene ambiguous. Between the trimmed V and J ends, which lost 2 bases and 7 bases, there was a span of 9 bases. CDR1 MNHNY and CDR2 SVGAGI come from the germline V gene (reference sequence). The CDR3 runs 12 residues. The CDR3 DNA sequence: TGTGCCAGCAGTTACGGGGTCGGGGAGCAGTACTTC. Amino acid sequence: CASSYGVGEQYF.